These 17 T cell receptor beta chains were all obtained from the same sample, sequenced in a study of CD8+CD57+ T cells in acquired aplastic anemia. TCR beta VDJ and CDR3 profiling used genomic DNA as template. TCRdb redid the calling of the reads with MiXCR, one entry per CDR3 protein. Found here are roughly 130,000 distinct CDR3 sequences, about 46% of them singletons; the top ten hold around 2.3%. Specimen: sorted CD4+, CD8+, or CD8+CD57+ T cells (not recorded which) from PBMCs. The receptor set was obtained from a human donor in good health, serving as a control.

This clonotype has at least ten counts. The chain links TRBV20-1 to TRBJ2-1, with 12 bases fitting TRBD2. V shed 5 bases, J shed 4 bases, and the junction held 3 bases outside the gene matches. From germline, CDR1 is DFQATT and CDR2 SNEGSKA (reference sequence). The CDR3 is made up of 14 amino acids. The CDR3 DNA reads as TGCAGTGCTCGGACTAGCGGGGCTTACAATGAGCAGTTCTTC. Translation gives CSARTSGAYNEQFF.

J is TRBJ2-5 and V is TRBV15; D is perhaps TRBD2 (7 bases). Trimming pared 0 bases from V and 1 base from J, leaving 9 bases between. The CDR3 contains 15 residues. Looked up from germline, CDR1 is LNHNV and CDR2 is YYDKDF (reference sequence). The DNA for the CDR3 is TGTGCCACCAGCAGAGAAGGGGGGGGCCAAGAGACCCAGTACTTC. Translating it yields CATSREGGGQETQYF.

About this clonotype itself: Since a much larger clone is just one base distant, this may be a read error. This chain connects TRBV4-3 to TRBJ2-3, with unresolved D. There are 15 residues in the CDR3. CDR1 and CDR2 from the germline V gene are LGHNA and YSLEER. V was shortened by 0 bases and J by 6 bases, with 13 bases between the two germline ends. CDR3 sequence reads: CASSQDIGRRDTQYF. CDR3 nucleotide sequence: TGCGCCAGCAGCCAAGATATAGGCAGAAGGGATACGCAGTATTTT.

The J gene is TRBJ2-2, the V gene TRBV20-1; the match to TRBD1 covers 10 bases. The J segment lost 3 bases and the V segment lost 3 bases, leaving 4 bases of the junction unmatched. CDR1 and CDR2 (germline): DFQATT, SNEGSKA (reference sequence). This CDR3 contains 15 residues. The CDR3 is CSARTGGAYTGELFF. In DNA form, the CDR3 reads TGCAGTGCTAGGACAGGGGGCGCATACACCGGGGAGCTGTTTTTT.

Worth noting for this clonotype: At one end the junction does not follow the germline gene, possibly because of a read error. CDR3 residues: CASSEELGAETQYF. In DNA, the CDR3 is TGTGCCAGCAGTGAAGAGCTGGGGGCAGAGACCCAGTACTTC. The rearrangement links TRBV10-3 to TRBJ2-5, with a possible D match to TRBD1 (6 bases). The CDR3 is 14 amino acids. Germline loops: CDR1 ENHRY, CDR2 SYGVKD.

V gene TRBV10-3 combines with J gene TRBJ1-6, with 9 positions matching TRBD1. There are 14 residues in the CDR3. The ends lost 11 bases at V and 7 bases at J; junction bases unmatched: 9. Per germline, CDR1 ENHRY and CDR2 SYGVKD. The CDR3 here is CAARTGQGNSPLHF. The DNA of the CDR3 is TGTGCCGCTCGGACCGGACAGGGGAATTCACCCCTCCACTTT.

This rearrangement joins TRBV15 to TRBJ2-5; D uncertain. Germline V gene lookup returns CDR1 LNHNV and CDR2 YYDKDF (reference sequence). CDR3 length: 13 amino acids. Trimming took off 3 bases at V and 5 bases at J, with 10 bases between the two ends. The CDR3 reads CATSSRTGETQYF. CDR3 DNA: TGTGCCACCAGCAGCCGTACCGGGGAGACCCAGTACTTC.

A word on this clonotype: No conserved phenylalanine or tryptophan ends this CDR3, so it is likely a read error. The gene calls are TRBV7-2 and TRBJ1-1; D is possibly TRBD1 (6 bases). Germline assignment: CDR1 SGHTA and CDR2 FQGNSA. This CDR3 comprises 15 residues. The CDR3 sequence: CASGLGGRRNTEAFS. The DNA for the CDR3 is TGTGCCAGCGGCTTAGGGGGTCGGAGGAACACTGAAGCTTTCTCT.

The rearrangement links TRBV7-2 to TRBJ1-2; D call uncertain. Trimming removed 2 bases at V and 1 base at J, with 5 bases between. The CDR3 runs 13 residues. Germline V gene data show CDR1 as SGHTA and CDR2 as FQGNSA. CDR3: CASSLSVNYGYTF. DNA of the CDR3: TGTGCCAGCAGCTTATCTGTTAACTATGGCTACACCTTC.

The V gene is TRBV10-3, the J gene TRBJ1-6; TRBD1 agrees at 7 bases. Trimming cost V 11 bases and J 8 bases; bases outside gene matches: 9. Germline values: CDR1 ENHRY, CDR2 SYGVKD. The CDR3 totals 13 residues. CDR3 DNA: TGTGCCGGTGGGGGGACAGCTGATTCACCCCTCCACTTT. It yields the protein CAGGGTADSPLHF.

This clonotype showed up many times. The CDR3 protein is CSARSPSGGASEQFF. The CDR3 region has the DNA TGCAGTGCTAGGTCCCCTAGCGGGGGGGCCAGTGAGCAGTTCTTC. This rearrangement joins TRBV20-1 to TRBJ2-1; TRBD2 matches at 12 bases. The germline V gene has CDR1 DFQATT and CDR2 SNEGSKA (reference sequence). This CDR3 comprises 15 residues. Trimming at V came to 3 bases and at J to 9 bases, leaving 9 bases not matched to a gene.

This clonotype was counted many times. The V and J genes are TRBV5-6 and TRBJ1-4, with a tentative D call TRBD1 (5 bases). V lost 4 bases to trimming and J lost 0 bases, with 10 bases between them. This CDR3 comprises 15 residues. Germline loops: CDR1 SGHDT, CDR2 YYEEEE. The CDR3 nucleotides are TGTGCCAGCAGCGGAACAGGCGCAACTAATGAAAAACTGTTTTTT. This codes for CASSGTGATNEKLFF.

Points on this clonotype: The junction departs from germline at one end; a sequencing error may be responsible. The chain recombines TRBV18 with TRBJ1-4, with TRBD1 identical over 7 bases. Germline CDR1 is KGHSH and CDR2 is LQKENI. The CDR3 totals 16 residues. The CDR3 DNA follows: TGTGCCAGCTCACCCGCCGGACAGGACAAACATGAAGAACTGTTTTTT. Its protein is CASSPAGQDKHEELFF.

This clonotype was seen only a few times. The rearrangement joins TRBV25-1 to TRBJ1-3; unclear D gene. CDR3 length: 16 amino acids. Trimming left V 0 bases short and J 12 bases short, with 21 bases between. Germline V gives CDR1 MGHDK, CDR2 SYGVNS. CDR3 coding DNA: TGTGCCAGCAGTGAATATTACGGGCCAGGTCACGGTGACATATATTTT. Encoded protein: CASSEYYGPGHGDIYF. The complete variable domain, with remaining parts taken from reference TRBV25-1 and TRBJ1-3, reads EADIYQTPRYLVIGTGKKITLECSQTMGHDKMYWYQQDPGMELHLIHYSYGVNSTEKGDLSSESTVSRIRTEHFPLTLESARPSHTSQYLCASSEYYGPGHGDIYFGEGSWLTVV.

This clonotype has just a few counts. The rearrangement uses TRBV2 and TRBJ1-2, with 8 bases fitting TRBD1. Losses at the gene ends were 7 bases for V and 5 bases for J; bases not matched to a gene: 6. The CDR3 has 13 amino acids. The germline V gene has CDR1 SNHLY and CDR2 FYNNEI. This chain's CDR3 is CASMLQGGYGYTF. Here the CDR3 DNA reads TGTGCCAGCATGTTACAGGGGGGTTATGGCTACACCTTC.

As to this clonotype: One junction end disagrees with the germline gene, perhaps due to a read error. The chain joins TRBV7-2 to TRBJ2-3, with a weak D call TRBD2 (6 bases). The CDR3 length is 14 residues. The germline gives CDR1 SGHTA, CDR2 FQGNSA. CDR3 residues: CACSFGTHTDTQYF. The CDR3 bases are TGTGCCTGCAGTTTCGGGACTCACACAGATACGCAGTATTTT.

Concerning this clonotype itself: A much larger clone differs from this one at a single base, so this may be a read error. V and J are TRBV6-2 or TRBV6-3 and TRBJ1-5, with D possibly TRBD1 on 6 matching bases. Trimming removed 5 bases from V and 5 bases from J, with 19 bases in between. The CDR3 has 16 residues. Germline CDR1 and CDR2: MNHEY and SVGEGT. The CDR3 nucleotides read TGTGCCAGCAGTCCACACGGGGACAACTTAGATCAGCCCCAGCATTTT. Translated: CASSPHGDNLDQPQHF.